These T cell receptor beta chains were read from a single sample in a study of T cells in Graves' hyperthyroidism and ophthalmopathy. Using its own MiXCR run on the multiplex PCR reads, TCRdb lists one record per CDR3 protein. The sample consists of around 300,000 distinct CDR3 sequences, around 14% of them appearing once. The specimen was blood. The receptor set was obtained from a woman younger than 45 with Graves' hyperthyroidism. CDR3s include the opening cysteine and the closing phenylalanine or tryptophan. The D gene is left open where the match is weak. Rows may omit the clone size; those that give it use once, few, many or a size class.

>TRBD2|TRBJ2-7|many|TRBV19
TGTGCCAGTACCCCCGCGGCGGGAGGGCCCCACGGCGAGCAGTACTTC
CASTPAAGGPHGEQYF
>.|TRBJ2-7|.|TRBV25-1
TGTGCCAGCAGTGAGTTGGGACGTTACGAGCAGTACTTC
CASSELGRYEQYF
>.|TRBJ2-5|many|TRBV2
TGTGCCAGCGGGGCCGGACAGACGTACCAAGAGACCCAGTACTTC
CASGAGQTYQETQYF
>TRBD2|TRBJ2-5|few|TRBV2
TGTGCCAGCAGTGAAGCGCTTCGCGGGAGGGGGGAGACCCAGTACTTC
CASSEALRGRGETQYF
>TRBD2|TRBJ2-5|.|TRBV27
TGTGCCAGCAGTTTCTCTAGCGGACAAGAGACCCAGTACTTC
CASSFSSGQETQYF
>TRBD2|TRBJ2-5|many|TRBV29-1
TGCAGCGTTGCCGCGGGAGGGCTATTTCAAGAGACCCAGTACTTC
CSVAAGGLFQETQYF
>.|TRBJ1-1|many|TRBV28
TGTGCCAGCAGTTTGAATATAGGGACCGCGGGCACTGAAGCTTTCTTT
CASSLNIGTAGTEAFF
>.|TRBJ1-1|few|TRBV24-1
TGTGCCACCAGTGACCATTTCGCAGGCACAGGGGCTTTCTTT
CATSDHFAGTGAFF
>TRBD1|TRBJ2-7|many|TRBV29-1
TGCAGCGTTGAAAATTGGGACAGGGGGGCACCCGAGCAGTACTTC
CSVENWDRGAPEQYF
>.|TRBJ1-1|many|TRBV24-1
TGTGCCACAGCCCCATCTGGGGTAAACACTGAAGCTTTCTTT
CATAPSGVNTEAFF
>TRBD1|TRBJ1-3|many|TRBV25-1
TGTGCCAGCAGTCGGGACAGGGGCGCCTCTGGAAACACCATATATTTT
CASSRDRGASGNTIYF
>.|TRBJ2-1|many|TRBV6-2/TRBV6-3
TGTGCCAGCAGCTCGGACCCCCTTTATCCATCCTACAATGAGCAGTTCTTC
CASSSDPLYPSYNEQFF
>.|TRBJ2-3|few|TRBV20-1
TGCAGTGCCTCCTCACCTCTCCCAGATACGCAGTATTTT
CSASSPLPDTQYF
>TRBD1|TRBJ1-5|few|TRBV18
TGTGCCAGCTCACCAATCGACAGGGAGGAAGACCAGCCCCAGCATTTT
CASSPIDREEDQPQHF
>TRBD1|TRBJ2-5|.|TRBV30
TGTGCCTGGTCCGGGACAGGGGCTTTAGAGACCCAGTACTTC
CAWSGTGALETQYF
>.|TRBJ2-7|.|TRBV4-1
TGCGCCAGCAGCCAAGAGCTAGGGCGGGTCACATACGAGCAGTACTTC
CASSQELGRVTYEQYF
>.|TRBJ2-5|many|TRBV28
TGTGCCAGCAGTCCTCCCCTTCGGAAGCGGCTCCAAGAGACCCAGTACTTC
CASSPPLRKRLQETQYF
>.|TRBJ1-1|.|TRBV28
TGTGCCAGCAGAGTTGGGGGCGGGGGGATGAACACTGAAGCTTTCTTT
CASRVGGGGMNTEAFF
>TRBD2|TRBJ2-7|.|TRBV9
TGTGCCAGCAGTGGGGGAACTAGCGGGAGGAACTCCTACGAGCAGTACTTC
CASSGGTSGRNSYEQYF
>.|TRBJ1-5|few|TRBV24-1
TGTGCCACCAGTGCGCAGGGTGATCAGCCCCAGCATTTT
CATSAQGDQPQHF
>TRBD2|TRBJ2-1|few|TRBV7-9
TGTGCCAGCAGCTTAGCAGCGGGAGTCGGTGAGCAGTTCTTC
CASSLAAGVGEQFF
>TRBD2|TRBJ2-7|many|TRBV9
TGTGCCAGCAGCGTAGCCGCGGCGGGAGGGCCCGGTGGGTACGAGCAGTACTTC
CASSVAAAGGPGGYEQYF
>TRBD2|TRBJ2-1|few|TRBV29-1
TGCAGCGTTCCCAGCGGGAGGGCCTTGGATGAGCAGTTCTTC
CSVPSGRALDEQFF
>.|TRBJ2-7|.|TRBV28
TGTGCCAGCAGTCCCCCGCCGGGACCCGACTACGAGCAGTACTTC
CASSPPPGPDYEQYF
>.|TRBJ2-2|few|TRBV6-2/TRBV6-3
TGTGCCACCATGGGGACACCACCCCCCGGGGAGCTGTTTTTT
CATMGTPPPGELFF
>TRBD2|TRBJ2-7|.|TRBV29-1
TGCAGCGTCCCCGGGACTAGCTCCTACGAGCAGTACTTC
CSVPGTSSYEQYF
>.|TRBJ2-1|few|TRBV7-9
TGTGCCAGCAGCTCCGGGACATACTCCTACAATGAGCAGTTCTTC
CASSSGTYSYNEQFF
>TRBD1|TRBJ2-5|.|TRBV27
TGTGCCAGCGGACAGGGGAGGGAAGAGACCCAGTACTTC
CASGQGREETQYF
>.|TRBJ2-2|many|TRBV11-2
TGTGCCAGCAGCTTAGAGGTCGCCGGGGAGCTGTTTTTT
CASSLEVAGELFF
>.|TRBJ2-7|few|TRBV3-1
TGTGCCAGCGCTAACCTGGGGCAGGTTGGTTACGAGCAGTACTTC
CASANLGQVGYEQYF
>.|TRBJ1-2|many|TRBV7-2
TGTGCCAGCAGCCCCGAGGTCTGGGCGTTAAGTGGCTACACCTTC
CASSPEVWALSGYTF
>.|TRBJ2-7|.|TRBV4-3
TGCGCCAGCAGCCAAGAGTGGGCGGACGAGCAGTACTTC
CASSQEWADEQYF
>TRBD1|TRBJ1-2|few|TRBV19
TGTGCCAGTCAGGACAGGGGACGTCGTGGCTACACCTTC
CASQDRGRRGYTF
>TRBD1|TRBJ1-4|few|TRBV25-1
TGTGCCAGCAGTGCAACCGGGACAGGGATCATTCAACTGTTTTTT
CASSATGTGIIQLFF
>.|TRBJ2-5|many|TRBV29-1
TGCAGCGTATCTTCAACTAGGGAGACCCAGTACTTC
CSVSSTRETQYF
>.|TRBJ2-2|.|TRBV3-1
TGTGCCAGCAGCCCCCCCGGCAGGGCGGACACCGGGGAGCTGTTTTTT
CASSPPGRADTGELFF
>.|TRBJ2-7|many|TRBV5-8
TGTGCCAGCAGCTTGGGGGGCAGGGTCTACGAGCAGTACTTC
CASSLGGRVYEQYF
>.|TRBJ1-3|.|TRBV5-1
TGCGCCAGCAGCTTGGAGGCGAGCTCTGGAAACACCATATATTTT
CASSLEASSGNTIYF
>.|TRBJ2-1|many|TRBV29-1
TGCAGCGTCCTCATACCGGGACTCGGCAATGAGCAGTTCTTC
CSVLIPGLGNEQFF
>TRBD2|TRBJ2-7|.|TRBV27
TGTGCCAGCAGTTACGGACTAGCGAGCGAGCAGTACTTC
CASSYGLASEQYF
>.|TRBJ2-3|many|TRBV20-1
TGCAGTGCTACCCGACTCACACACCTAGCAGATACGCAGTATTTT
CSATRLTHLADTQYF
>.|TRBJ2-3|.|TRBV9
TGTGCCAGCAGCGTATTGGGAGACACAGATACGCAGTATTTT
CASSVLGDTDTQYF
>.|TRBJ2-7|.|TRBV25-1
TGTGCCAGCAGGGGACCGGGGGACGAGCAGTACTTC
CASRGPGDEQYF
>.|TRBJ2-1|.|TRBV10-3
TGTGCCATCAGTGCCCGGGACAAGGGCTACAATGAGCAGTTCTTC
CAISARDKGYNEQFF
>.|TRBJ1-1|many|TRBV28
TGTGCCAGCAGGCGCGGGGCGTCGTCGTACACTGAAGCTTTCTTT
CASRRGASSYTEAFF